The 19 T cell receptor beta chains in this list originate from one sample, sequenced in a study of OX40 agonist ivuxolimab in advanced cancers. Data came from immunoSEQ multiplex PCR; TCRdb stores just in-frame clones and leaves some out. The table lists around 30,000 clones, nearly 95% of them singletons. The source material was CD4+ or CD8+ T cells sorted from blood, sampled in a trial of the OX40 agonist ivuxolimab. Receptors were obtained from an adult with an advanced solid tumor such as melanoma, head and neck, liver or kidney cancer.

The V call is TRBV18, the J call TRBJ2-5; D unclear. The CDR3 runs 14 residues. Germline lookup yields CDR1 KGHSH and CDR2 LQKENI. V shed 2 bases and J shed 2 bases, with 9 bases lying between them. The CDR3 region has the DNA TGTGCCAGCTCACCAGGACGGGTACAAGAGACCCAGTACTTC. This translates into CASSPGRVQETQYF.

V and J are TRBV28 and TRBJ2-7, with 8 bases lining up with TRBD1. Trimming took 7 bases from V and 2 from J; bases not matched to a gene: 4. The CDR3 sequence is 13 residues long. CDR1 and CDR2 (germline): MDHEN, SYDVKM. The CDR3 here is CASKQGGPYEQYF. The CDR3 DNA is TGTGCCAGCAAACAGGGGGGACCCTACGAGCAGTACTTC. Full variable domain (outside the CDR3, taken from reference TRBV28 and TRBJ2-7): DVKVTQSSRYLVKRTGEKVFLECVQDMDHENMFWYRQDPGLGLRLIYFSYDVKMKEKGDIPEGYSVSREKKERFSLILESASTNQTSMYLCASKQGGPYEQYFGPGTRLTVT.

The rearrangement joins TRBV2 to TRBJ2-3; TRBD1 matches 7 bases. Trimming removed 6 bases from V and 5 bases from J; junction bases left unmatched: 8. The CDR3 has 14 amino acids. From germline, CDR1 is SNHLY and CDR2 FYNNEI. The CDR3 loop is CASRAGGLVDTQYF. CDR3 nucleotide sequence: TGTGCCAGCAGGGCAGGGGGATTGGTAGATACGCAGTATTTT.

J is TRBJ2-2 and V is TRBV5-1, with 8 bases aligning to TRBD2. Germline V gene data show CDR1 as SGHRS and CDR2 as YFSETQ. V lost 8 bases and J lost 0; bases outside the gene matches: 6. CDR3 length: 15 amino acids. The CDR3 is CASVAGGTNTGELFF. CDR3 nucleotide sequence: TGCGCCAGTGTCGCGGGAGGAACGAACACCGGGGAGCTGTTTTTT.

The chain combines TRBV28 with TRBJ2-3, with no clear D. The CDR3 is made up of 12 amino acids. Germline CDR1 and CDR2: MDHEN and SYDVKM. V dropped 3 bases and J dropped 1 base, with 2 bases sitting between them. In DNA, the CDR3 is TGTGCCAGCAGTTTCCGCACAGATACGCAGTATTTT. It encodes CASSFRTDTQYF.

The V and J genes are TRBV29-1 and TRBJ2-1, with no clear D. Per the germline V gene, CDR1 is SQVTM and CDR2 is ANQGSEA. Trimming removed 3 bases from V and 5 bases from J, with 14 bases in between. This CDR3 is built from 14 residues. The CDR3 DNA follows: TGCAGCGTTGAGTGGTCTAACCGTCACAATGAGCAGTTCTTC. Amino acids: CSVEWSNRHNEQFF.

The chain has TRBV12-5 and TRBJ2-3; tentatively, D is TRBD1 (6 bases). Trimming stripped 0 bases from V and 1 base from J, with 11 bases between. The germline V gene encodes CDR1 LGHNT and CDR2 FRNRAP. The CDR3 extends over 16 amino acids. CDR3 region: CASGLVTGSGTDTQYF. In nucleotides, the CDR3 is TGTGCTAGTGGTTTGGTAACAGGGTCGGGCACAGATACGCAGTATTTT.

The genes are TRBV2 and TRBJ2-1, with 13 nucleotides matching TRBD2. Trimming cost V 5 bases and J 6 bases; bases outside gene matches: 4. The CDR3 has 15 residues. The germline V gene has CDR1 SNHLY and CDR2 FYNNEI. CDR3: CASSSGLAGTNEQFF. DNA of the CDR3: TGTGCCAGCAGTTCGGGACTAGCGGGAACCAATGAGCAGTTCTTC.

The chain recombines TRBV5-5 with TRBJ2-1, with 10 bases matching TRBD1. The CDR3 covers 15 residues. V was pared by 1 base and J by 7 bases, with 5 bases of the junction left unmatched. Germline V gene sequence: CDR1 SGHKS, CDR2 YYEKEE (reference sequence). CDR3 coding DNA: TGTGCCAGCAGCTTGTGGGACAGGGGTGGGAATGAGCAGTTCTTC. It encodes CASSLWDRGGNEQFF.

This clone was seen a single time. The chain couples TRBV30 to TRBJ1-5; D not certain. CDR1 is GTSNPN, CDR2 SVGIG, per germline (reference sequence). V lost 0 bases and J lost 6, with 12 bases in between. The CDR3 extends over 14 amino acids. The CDR3 reads CAWSVHEGSQPQHF. Written as DNA, the CDR3 is TGTGCCTGGAGTGTACACGAGGGAAGTCAGCCCCAGCATTTT.

The chain recombines TRBV29-1 with TRBJ2-1; 7 bases fit TRBD2. V shed 2 bases, J shed 3 bases, and the junction held 10 bases outside the gene matches. The CDR3 is 16 residues long. CDR1 SQVTM and CDR2 ANQGSEA come from the germline V gene. The CDR3 region is CSVESVELADYNEQFF. The CDR3 nucleotides read TGCAGCGTTGAATCGGTAGAGCTAGCGGACTACAATGAGCAGTTCTTC.

The chain employs TRBV19 and TRBJ1-2; 7 bases align to TRBD1. This CDR3 comprises 16 residues. Germline V gene data show CDR1 as LNHDA and CDR2 as SQIVND (reference sequence). V dropped 7 bases and J dropped 4; count of bases not matched to a gene: 15. CDR3 in amino acids: CASITTSRRDSYGYTF. CDR3 in DNA: TGTGCCAGTATCACAACATCCAGGCGGGACAGCTATGGCTACACCTTC.

The CDR3 DNA follows: TGTGCCAGCACAGCTTTGGGATCCAATGAAAAACTGTTTTTT. This sequence encodes CASTALGSNEKLFF. The chain employs TRBV6-1 and TRBJ1-4; D uncertain. The germline V gene has CDR1 MNHNS and CDR2 SASEGT. CDR3 length: 14 amino acids. The V end lost 7 bases, the J end lost 5 bases, and 14 bases lay between the germline ends.

This clone appeared once. The chain couples TRBV11-3 to TRBJ1-1; a possible D gene is TRBD1 (6 bases). Per germline, CDR1 SGHNT and CDR2 YENEEA. V was shortened by 8 bases and J by 4 bases, with 14 bases between the two germline ends. This CDR3 spans 13 amino acids. CDR3 sequence: CASSGGLGTEAFF. The CDR3 DNA follows: TGTGCCAGCTCGGGGGGGCTCGGCACTGAAGCTTTCTTT.

The chain has TRBV9 and TRBJ2-5; D not certain. The ends were cut back, 1 base at V and 5 bases at J, with 15 bases in the middle. The CDR3 covers 15 residues. Germline-derived CDR1 and CDR2 are SGDLS and YYNGEE. The CDR3 nucleotides read TGTGCCAGCAGCGTATCCTTGGGTAGTCGGGAGACCCAGTACTTC. Its protein product is CASSVSLGSRETQYF.

This chain uses TRBV7-2 with TRBJ2-7, with D possibly being TRBD1 or TRBD2 (5 bases each). Trimming removed 5 bases from V and 0 bases from J, with 5 bases in between. Germline V gives CDR1 SGHTA, CDR2 FQGNSA. The CDR3 totals 12 residues. The CDR3 reads CASSGTSYEQYF. The CDR3 DNA follows: TGTGCCAGCAGCGGGACCTCCTACGAGCAGTACTTC.

The gene calls are TRBV2 and TRBJ1-2; TRBD1 agrees at 12 bases. The CDR3 sequence is 15 residues long. V lost 2 bases, J lost 5 bases, and 3 bases stayed unmatched. Germline V lookup: CDR1 SNHLY, CDR2 FYNNEI. The CDR3 here is CASSESGQGAYGYTF. The CDR3 DNA is TGTGCCAGCAGTGAATCGGGACAGGGGGCTTATGGCTACACCTTC.

The chain uses TRBV5-4 and TRBJ1-2; tentative D call: TRBD1 (5 bases). The CDR3 contains 14 residues. Deletions cut 4 bases from V and 1 base from J, with 11 bases between. The V gene's germline CDR1 is SGHNT and CDR2 YYREEE (reference sequence). The CDR3 here is CASSLRGGNYGYTF. The DNA of the CDR3 is TGTGCCAGCAGCCTGCGGGGCGGTAACTATGGCTACACCTTC.

V and J are TRBV18 and TRBJ1-6; D is unclear. This CDR3 spans 12 amino acids. Trimming pared 6 bases from V and 6 bases from J, leaving 6 bases between. Germline V gives CDR1 KGHSH, CDR2 LQKENI. The DNA for the CDR3 is TGTGCCAGCTCGTCGCCTAATTCACCCCTCCACTTT. This encodes CASSSPNSPLHF.